The 29 T cell receptor beta chains in this list originate from one sample, sequenced in a study of tumor-infiltrating lymphocytes in localized non-small cell lung cancer. Some clones are missing from TCRdb's copy, which holds only in-frame ones; the method was immunoSEQ multiplex PCR. In the table there are about 7,200 clones, around 60% of which are singletons. Source material: uninvolved lung tissue not adjacent to the tumor. Receptors were obtained from a human donor with non-small cell lung cancer.

CDR3 in amino acids: CASSLSSGATYEQYF. The CDR3 DNA reads as TGTGCCAGTAGCCTAAGCAGCGGGGCTACCTACGAGCAGTACTTC. This rearrangement joins TRBV19 to TRBJ2-7, with TRBD2 matching 7 bases. The CDR3 is 15 amino acids. V was pared by 6 bases and J by 2 bases, with 10 bases of the junction left unmatched. Germline V CDR1 and CDR2: LNHDA, SQIVND (reference sequence).

This clone is labeled as medium-sized. This sequence joins TRBV6-1 and TRBJ2-7; 7 bases agree with TRBD1. This CDR3 has 13 amino acids. V was pared by 5 bases and J by 3 bases, with 4 bases of the junction left unmatched. Germline-derived CDR1 and CDR2 are MNHNS and SASEGT. The CDR3 protein is CASSSGTDYEQYF. CDR3 nucleotides: TGTGCCAGCAGTTCCGGGACAGACTACGAGCAGTACTTC.

The chain couples TRBV2 to TRBJ2-1; 8 bases match TRBD1. The ends lost 4 bases at V and 0 bases at J; junction bases unmatched: 2. The CDR3 is 15 amino acids. CDR1 is SNHLY and CDR2 is FYNNEI in the germline V gene. DNA for the CDR3: TGTGCCAGCAGTGGGGACAGGAGCTCCTACAATGAGCAGTTCTTC. Protein: CASSGDRSSYNEQFF.

The chain links TRBV5-1 to TRBJ1-1; 10 nucleotides line up with TRBD1. Germline CDR1 SGHRS, CDR2 YFSETQ. V was clipped by 4 bases and J by 6 bases; unmatched bases: 9. The length of the CDR3 is 15 residues. CDR3 bases: TGCGCCAGCAGCGTAGAAACCGGGACAGGGGCTGAAGCTTTCTTT. Protein product: CASSVETGTGAEAFF.

This clone is medium-sized by share. The chain couples TRBV9 to TRBJ2-1; 10 nucleotides agree with TRBD2. The germline V gene has CDR1 SGDLS and CDR2 YYNGEE. CDR3 length: 16 amino acids. Trimming removed 3 bases from V and 6 bases from J; junction bases left unmatched: 9. The CDR3 is CASSAGPSGGLNEQFF. CDR3 nucleotides: TGTGCCAGCAGCGCTGGGCCTAGCGGGGGCCTCAATGAGCAGTTCTTC.

The genes are TRBV29-1 and TRBJ2-5; no firm D call. CDR1 and CDR2 (germline): SQVTM, ANQGSEA. The CDR3 has 13 residues. Trimming left V 2 bases short and J 3 bases short, with 10 bases between. CDR3 coding DNA: TGCAGCGTTGAACTAGGCAGAGAAGAGACCCAGTACTTC. Translation: CSVELGREETQYF.

J is TRBJ2-2 and V is TRBV6-5; 7 nucleotides match TRBD2. CDR3 length: 14 residues. Germline values: CDR1 MNHEY, CDR2 SVGAGI. V was pared by 2 bases and J by 4 bases, with 1 base of the junction left unmatched. In nucleotides, the CDR3 is TGTGCCAGCAGTTACAGGGAGGGCACCGGGGAGCTGTTTTTT. Encoded protein: CASSYREGTGELFF.

This chain joins TRBV6-5 and TRBJ1-5; D unclear. CDR3 size: 15 residues. V lost 0 bases to trimming and J lost 5 bases, with 11 bases between them. The V gene's germline CDR1 is MNHEY and CDR2 SVGAGI. DNA of the CDR3: TGTGCCAGCAGTTACTCGCCAAGCCCCGATCAGCCCCAGCATTTT. Amino acid sequence: CASSYSPSPDQPQHF.

For the CDR3, the DNA is TGCGCCAGCAGCCAAGATCCAGTGGACAGGGGGCGCCACGAGCAGTACTTC. Residues: CASSQDPVDRGRHEQYF. The chain employs TRBV4-1 and TRBJ2-7, with TRBD1 matching over 11 bases. The CDR3 runs to 17 residues. V dropped 0 bases and J dropped 5; count of bases not matched to a gene: 9. The germline V gene encodes CDR1 MGHRA and CDR2 YSYEKL.

This clone was seen only once. This chain joins TRBV2 and TRBJ1-1, with 12 bases identical to TRBD1. The CDR3 totals 19 residues. With 6 bases clipped from V and 1 base from J, the junction kept 15 bases outside the gene matches. Germline assignment: CDR1 SNHLY and CDR2 FYNNEI. CDR3 sequence: CASRKQVPGTGGWNTEAFF. The CDR3 bases are TGTGCCAGCAGAAAGCAGGTCCCCGGGACAGGGGGCTGGAACACTGAAGCTTTCTTT. The full variable domain, its missing parts supplied by reference TRBV2 and TRBJ1-1, is EPEVTQTPSHQVTQMGQEVILRCVPISNHLYFYWYRQILGQKVEFLVSFYNNEISEKSEIFDDQFSVERPDGSNFTLKIRSTKLEDSAMYFCASRKQVPGTGGWNTEAFFGQGTRLTVV.

The chain couples TRBV20-1 to TRBJ2-1; D is uncertain. Between the trimmed V and J ends, which lost 5 bases and 9 bases, there was a span of 8 bases. Germline loops: CDR1 DFQATT, CDR2 SNEGSKA (reference sequence). This CDR3 is built from 10 residues. The CDR3 DNA sequence: TGCAGTGCTGGAATTGGTGAGCAGTTCTTC. Protein sequence: CSAGIGEQFF.

This clone was picked up a small number of times. The chain is built from TRBV19 and TRBJ1-6; no reliable D call. CDR3 length equals 14 residues. V was trimmed by 8 bases and J by 0 bases, leaving 8 bases between them. The germline gives CDR1 LNHDA, CDR2 SQIVND (reference sequence). The CDR3 loop is CASSAGSYNSPLHF. DNA for the CDR3: TGTGCCAGTTCGGCGGGCTCCTATAATTCACCCCTCCACTTT.

This clone was recorded only once. The chain combines TRBV30 with TRBJ2-7; D gene unclear. The CDR3 covers 15 residues. V dropped 0 bases and J dropped 1 base, with 13 bases sitting between them. Germline V gives CDR1 GTSNPN, CDR2 SVGIG (reference sequence). CDR3 sequence (DNA): TGTGCCTGGAGTGTACACGGGCCACCTTCCTACGAGCAGTACTTC. It translates to CAWSVHGPPSYEQYF.

This clone rates as medium-sized (0.01 to 0.1%). The chain joins TRBV27 to TRBJ2-7; 8 bases line up with TRBD1. Trimming at V came to 4 bases and at J to 6 bases, leaving 5 bases not matched to a gene. The CDR3 covers 13 residues. Germline CDR1 reads MNHEY; CDR2 reads SMNVEV (reference sequence). CDR3 sequence: CASSWPGGSEQYF. CDR3 DNA sequence: TGTGCCAGCAGTTGGCCAGGGGGCTCCGAGCAGTACTTC.

In this sample, this clone is medium-sized. The chain uses TRBV9 and TRBJ1-2; unclear D gene. V was trimmed by 4 bases and J by 4 bases, leaving 8 bases between them. The V gene's germline CDR1 is SGDLS and CDR2 YYNGEE. The CDR3 spans 12 residues. The chain's CDR3 is CASSLSTYGYTF. DNA of the CDR3: TGTGCCAGCAGCCTTTCCACCTATGGCTACACCTTC. Full variable domain (remainder filled in from reference TRBV9 and TRBJ1-2): DSGVTQTPKHLITATGQRVTLRCSPRSGDLSVYWYQQSLDQGLQFLIQYYNGEERAKGNILERFSAQQFPDLHSELNLSSLELGDSALYFCASSLSTYGYTFGSGTRLTVV.

The rearrangement joins TRBV23-1 to TRBJ2-1, with a tentative D call TRBD2 (6 bases). TRBV23-1 is an ORF, and what it does is uncertain. The CDR3 consists of 10 residues. The CDR3 coding sequence is TGCGCAGCCGGGGGCAATGAGCAGTTCTTC. The encoded protein is CAAGGNEQFF.

By sample fraction, this clone is medium-sized. The chain uses TRBV18 and TRBJ1-5; weak D call: TRBD1 (5 bases). Trimming pared 2 bases from V and 7 bases from J, leaving 18 bases between. The CDR3 has 16 residues. Per germline, CDR1 KGHSH and CDR2 LQKENI. CDR3: CASSPTRSSGDQPQHF. CDR3 nucleotide sequence: TGTGCCAGCTCACCAACGCGCTCGTCTGGGGACCAGCCCCAGCATTTT. Supplemented by reference TRBV18 and TRBJ1-5, the full variable domain reads NAGVMQNPRHLVRRRGQEARLRCSPMKGHSHVYWYRQLPEEGLKFMVYLQKENIIDESGMPKERFSAEFPKEGPSILRIQQVVRGDSAAYFCASSPTRSSGDQPQHFGDGTRLSIL.

The chain joins TRBV4-1 to TRBJ2-5; 9 positions match TRBD2. Germline V gene sequence: CDR1 MGHRA, CDR2 YSYEKL. This CDR3 has 15 amino acids. V gave up 3 bases and J gave up 2 bases; unmatched junction bases: 4. CDR3 protein: CASSHGLATQETQYF. The CDR3, as DNA: TGCGCCAGCAGCCATGGACTAGCGACGCAAGAGACCCAGTACTTC.

The chain links TRBV7-6 to TRBJ1-2, with 7 bases that match TRBD1. The CDR3 covers 13 residues. The trim removed 5 bases at V and 6 bases at J, leaving 6 bases unmatched. Germline CDR1 is SGHVS and CDR2 is FNYEAQ. CDR3 amino acids: CASSQDRRNGYTF. CDR3 nucleotides: TGTGCCAGCAGCCAGGACAGGAGGAATGGCTACACCTTC.

The CDR3 bases are TGCGCCAGCAGCCAAGATGCGGGAGGAAACTACGAGCAGTACTTC. It encodes CASSQDAGGNYEQYF. The genes are TRBV4-1 and TRBJ2-7; 8 positions match TRBD2. The junction had 4 bases not matched to a gene; V was cut back by 0 bases and J by 3 bases. The germline gives CDR1 MGHRA, CDR2 YSYEKL. The CDR3 spans 15 residues.

The chain carries TRBV15 and TRBJ1-6; tentatively, D is TRBD1 (6 bases). This CDR3 region has 15 residues. Germline CDR1 reads LNHNV; CDR2 reads YYDKDF (reference sequence). V gave up 5 bases and J gave up 7 bases, with 15 bases separating them. CDR3 nucleotide sequence: TGTGCCACCAGCGCGTTGGGGGGCGAGAATTCACCCCTCCACTTT. Protein product: CATSALGGENSPLHF.

The V gene is TRBV7-3, the J gene TRBJ2-7; no clear D. Trimming pared 1 base from V and 12 bases from J, leaving 19 bases between. The germline V gene encodes CDR1 SGHTA and CDR2 FQGTGA. The CDR3 contains 14 residues. The CDR3 reads CASSLSPYSGVWYF. The CDR3 nucleotides read TGTGCCAGCAGCTTAAGCCCTTATTCCGGAGTGTGGTACTTC.

J is TRBJ2-5 and V is TRBV7-2; 8 bases map to TRBD2. The CDR3 spans 16 residues. Germline lookup yields CDR1 SGHTA and CDR2 FQGNSA. The ends lost 5 bases at V and 6 bases at J; junction bases unmatched: 14. CDR3 sequence: CASSPVLRGGGKTQYF. As DNA, the CDR3 is TGTGCCAGCAGCCCCGTGCTACGGGGGGGCGGGAAGACCCAGTACTTC.

In its sample, this clone is medium-sized. This chain uses TRBV2 with TRBJ1-5; no firm D call. In germline, CDR1 is SNHLY, CDR2 FYNNEI. This CDR3 spans 14 amino acids. Trimming cost V 8 bases and J 0 bases, with 11 bases left between them. The CDR3 here is CASSESYSNQPQHF. The CDR3 DNA reads as TGTGCCAGCTCGGAGTCGTATAGCAATCAGCCCCAGCATTTT.

V is TRBV5-8 and J is TRBJ1-5, with a tentative D call TRBD1 (5 bases). The CDR3 covers 16 residues. Germline V CDR1 and CDR2: SGHTS, YDEGEE. V lost 3 bases to trimming and J lost 3 bases, with 16 bases between them. CDR3: CASSWVGGGDNQPQHF. CDR3 in DNA: TGTGCCAGCAGCTGGGTAGGTGGAGGGGACAATCAGCCCCAGCATTTT. The full variable domain, completed using reference TRBV5-8 and TRBJ1-5, is EAGVTQSPTHLIKTRGQQATLRCSPISGHTSVYWYQQALGLGLQFLLWYDEGEERNRGNFPPRFSGRQFPNYSSELNVNALELEDSALYLCASSWVGGGDNQPQHFGDGTRLSIL.

The chain employs TRBV14 and TRBJ1-5; no clear D. Per germline, CDR1 SGHDN and CDR2 FVKESK. V was clipped by 5 bases and J by 7 bases, with 12 bases between them. This CDR3 contains 13 residues. The CDR3 DNA reads TGTGCCAGCAGCGACGGGGATTACCAGCCCCAGCATTTT. Encoded protein: CASSDGDYQPQHF.

This clone was picked up one time. The rearrangement links TRBV5-4 to TRBJ1-2, with TRBD1 as a possible D gene (5 bases). V lost 2 bases and J 2 bases, leaving 25 bases between the germline ends. CDR1 is SGHNT and CDR2 is YYREEE in the germline V gene (reference sequence). This CDR3 region has 19 residues. CDR3 amino acids: CASSFRTDISVSFNYGYTF. The CDR3 DNA reads as TGTGCCAGCAGCTTCCGGACGGACATCTCCGTCTCCTTCAACTATGGCTACACCTTC.

The chain uses TRBV27 and TRBJ1-1, with D perhaps TRBD1 (5 bases). Trimming took 4 bases from V and 1 from J, leaving 10 bases between them. Germline CDR1 and CDR2: MNHEY and SMNVEV (reference sequence). CDR3 size: 14 residues. The CDR3 sequence: CASSSWDPNTEAFF. Written as DNA, the CDR3 is TGTGCCAGCAGTTCCTGGGACCCGAACACTGAAGCTTTCTTT.

CDR3 region: CASSEGDRGLTEAFF. The CDR3 nucleotides are TGCGCCAGCAGTGAGGGAGACAGGGGGTTGACTGAAGCTTTCTTT. The gene calls are TRBV10-2 and TRBJ1-1, with 9 bases fitting TRBD1. The CDR3 consists of 15 residues. The V and J ends lost 2 bases and 5 bases, in that order; junction bases with no gene match: 6. Germline CDR1 WSHSY, CDR2 SAAADI.